These T cell receptor beta chains were read from a single sample in a study of T cell changes during pregnancy in multiple sclerosis. The method was immunoSEQ multiplex PCR; TCRdb's version includes in-frame clones alone and lacks a portion of them. The data hold about 51,000 clones, with 93% observed a single time. Material: peripheral blood, obtained in the second trimester of pregnancy. These receptors were obtained from a female donor with multiple sclerosis, enrolled in a pregnancy study. CDR3s include the opening cysteine and the closing phenylalanine or tryptophan. Each record gives: V gene, clone size, J gene, D gene, CDR3 protein, CDR3 DNA. D genes are given only for firm matches. Clone size appears in some rows only: once, few, many, or a class for an expanded clone.

TRBV2	once	TRBJ2-3	TRBD2	CASSPGLAGPSTDTQYF	TGTGCCAGCAGCCCGGGACTAGCGGGACCTAGCACAGATACGCAGTATTTT
TRBV6-5	.	TRBJ2-7	TRBD2	CASSGGVRHEQYF	TGTGCCAGCTCCGGGGGGGTGAGACACGAGCAGTACTTC
TRBV5-6	.	TRBJ2-1	TRBD1	CASSIRGQGASNEQFF	TGTGCCAGCAGCATTCGGGGACAGGGGGCGTCCAATGAGCAGTTCTTC
TRBV19	once	TRBJ1-2	.	CASSTYYGYTF	TGTGCCAGTAGTACCTACTATGGCTACACCTTC
TRBV28	once	TRBJ2-7	TRBD2	CASLRGGAYEQYF	TGTGCCAGCCTACGGGGGGGAGCCTACGAGCAGTACTTC
TRBV7-2	.	TRBJ2-7	TRBD1	CASSLWDSSYEQYF	TGTGCCAGCAGCTTATGGGACAGCTCCTACGAGCAGTACTTC
TRBV6-6	.	TRBJ2-2	.	CASSYKRANTGELFF	TGTGCCAGCAGTTATAAGAGAGCGAACACCGGGGAGCTGTTTTTT
TRBV27	.	TRBJ1-1	TRBD1	CASSTGQGGQNTEAFF	TGTGCCAGCAGTACCGGACAGGGGGGTCAGAACACTGAAGCTTTCTTT
TRBV2	.	TRBJ1-1	.	CASSEDRATEAFF	TGTGCCAGCAGTGAAGATAGAGCGACTGAAGCTTTCTTT
TRBV27	.	TRBJ2-7	TRBD2	CASKPLLAGTPYEQYF	TGTGCCAGCAAACCTCTACTAGCGGGGACTCCTTACGAGCAGTACTTC
TRBV6-1	.	TRBJ1-4	.	CASSESGGAGWEKLFF	TGTGCCAGCAGTGAAAGTGGGGGCGCGGGTTGGGAAAAACTGTTTTTT
TRBV5-6	.	TRBJ1-2	TRBD1	CASSLLGLGQGAAGYTF	TGTGCCAGCAGCCTACTCGGATTGGGACAGGGGGCGGCTGGCTACACCTTC
TRBV7-2	.	TRBJ2-6	.	CASSLDSSSGANVLTF	TGTGCCAGCAGCTTAGACAGCAGCTCTGGGGCCAACGTCCTGACTTTC
TRBV19	once	TRBJ2-2	.	CASSISTNTGELFF	TGTGCCAGTAGTATTTCCACGAACACCGGGGAGCTGTTTTTT
TRBV27	.	TRBJ1-1	TRBD1	CASSLLGGGTEAFF	TGTGCCAGCAGTTTATTAGGGGGCGGCACTGAAGCTTTCTTT
TRBV14	.	TRBJ1-2	.	CASSRDAGRYYGYTF	TGTGCCAGCAGCCGTGACGCGGGGCGATACTATGGCTACACCTTC
TRBV7-9	.	TRBJ2-1	TRBD2	CASSLAGLELVNEQFF	TGTGCCAGCAGCTTAGCGGGACTAGAGCTGGTTAATGAGCAGTTCTTC
TRBV7-2	.	TRBJ1-4	.	CASSLALGEKLFF	TGTGCCAGCAGCTTAGCGCTCGGTGAAAAACTGTTTTTT
TRBV4-3	.	TRBJ1-1	.	CASSHRVGLNTEAFF	TGCGCCAGCAGCCACCGGGTTGGGTTGAACACTGAAGCTTTCTTT
TRBV15	.	TRBJ2-3	TRBD2	CATSTGTSGLTDTQYF	TGTGCCACCAGCACCGGGACTAGCGGACTCACAGATACGCAGTATTTT
TRBV5-1	.	TRBJ1-1	.	CASSSQVGGGTEAFF	TGCGCCAGCAGCTCCCAGGTCGGCGGAGGGACTGAAGCTTTCTTT
TRBV30	.	TRBJ1-1	TRBD1	CAWGAGQGGGTEAFF	TGTGCCTGGGGCGCCGGACAGGGAGGGGGCACTGAAGCTTTCTTT
TRBV29-1	.	TRBJ2-2	TRBD2	CSVEASGSLSGELFF	TGCAGCGTTGAGGCTAGCGGGAGCTTGTCCGGGGAGCTGTTTTTT
TRBV29-1	.	TRBJ2-7	.	CSVVAGQSVYEQYF	TGCAGCGTTGTAGCTGGACAGTCCGTCTACGAGCAGTACTTC
TRBV5-1	.	TRBJ2-7	TRBD2	CASSLVVAGGAEQYF	TGCGCCAGCAGCTTGGTAGTAGCGGGAGGGGCCGAGCAGTACTTC
TRBV9	.	TRBJ2-2	TRBD1	CASSVTGGELFF	TGTGCCAGCAGCGTGACAGGGGGGGAGCTGTTTTTT
TRBV10-3	.	TRBJ1-1	.	CAISVTVPDGTEAFF	TGTGCCATCAGTGTGACAGTGCCGGATGGGACTGAAGCTTTCTTT
TRBV28	.	TRBJ2-7	TRBD2	CASSLNLPSGSYEQYF	TGTGCCAGCAGTTTAAATCTTCCTAGCGGGAGCTACGAGCAGTACTTC
TRBV12-2	.	TRBJ2-5	.	CASRSDTSGSSQETQYF	TGTGCAAGTCGCTCAGATACTAGCGGGAGTAGCCAAGAGACCCAGTACTTC
TRBV4-2	.	TRBJ1-5	.	CASSQEVRGFSDNQPQHF	TGTGCCAGCAGCCAAGAGGTTCGAGGGTTCAGTGACAATCAGCCCCAGCATTTT
TRBV4-1	.	TRBJ1-3	.	CASSQVDMGLSGNTIYF	TGCGCCAGCAGCCAGGTCGACATGGGCCTCTCTGGAAACACCATATATTTT
TRBV15	.	TRBJ2-1	.	CATSQERVSSYNEQFF	TGTGCCACCAGCCAAGAGCGGGTGAGCTCCTACAATGAGCAGTTCTTC
TRBV4-2	.	TRBJ2-5	TRBD2	CASSPGLAGRETQYF	TGTGCCAGCAGCCCGGGACTAGCGGGTCGAGAGACCCAGTACTTC
TRBV7-2	once	TRBJ2-3	TRBD2	CASSSRLAGSTDTQYF	TGTGCCAGCAGCTCTAGACTAGCGGGGAGCACAGATACGCAGTATTTT
TRBV19	.	TRBJ2-7	TRBD1	CASSSPGQGHLYEQYF	TGTGCCAGTAGTAGTCCGGGACAGGGCCACCTATACGAGCAGTACTTC
TRBV20-1	.	TRBJ1-4	.	CSASYNEKLFF	TGCAGTGCTAGCTATAATGAAAAACTGTTTTTT
TRBV18	.	TRBJ2-7	.	CASSPNTGSSYEQYF	TGTGCCAGCTCACCAAACACAGGGAGCTCCTACGAGCAGTACTTC
TRBV6-5	few	TRBJ1-1	.	CASRKGRGLFTEAFF	TGTGCCAGCAGAAAGGGGAGGGGCTTGTTCACTGAAGCTTTCTTT
TRBV7-9	.	TRBJ2-1	TRBD2	CASSLVFPTSSQNEQFF	TGTGCCAGCAGCTTAGTCTTTCCGACTAGCAGTCAAAATGAGCAGTTCTTC
TRBV5-6	.	TRBJ2-1	TRBD2	CASSRGAGAHNEQFF	TGTGCCAGCAGCAGAGGTGCGGGAGCTCACAATGAGCAGTTCTTC
TRBV7-2	once	TRBJ2-1	TRBD2	CASSLAAGGIEQFF	TGTGCCAGCAGCTTAGCGGCGGGAGGTATTGAGCAGTTCTTC
TRBV5-1	.	TRBJ2-1	.	CASSLEPGAGAWGMGEQFF	TGCGCCAGCAGCTTGGAACCAGGGGCCGGCGCGTGGGGGATGGGTGAGCAGTTCTTC
TRBV4-3	few	TRBJ2-5	TRBD2	CASSQGTSGLQETQYF	TGCGCCAGCAGCCAAGGGACTAGCGGCCTCCAAGAGACCCAGTACTTC
TRBV5-1	.	TRBJ2-1	TRBD2	CASSMGLVGGLGEQFF	TGCGCCAGCAGCATGGGACTAGTGGGAGGGCTGGGTGAGCAGTTCTTC
TRBV27	once	TRBJ2-1	.	CASSMAVTYNEQFF	TGTGCCAGCAGTATGGCCGTCACCTACAATGAGCAGTTCTTC
TRBV5-1	.	TRBJ2-1	.	CASSVTTGGEYNEQFF	TGCGCCAGCAGCGTTACTACAGGGGGGGAATACAATGAGCAGTTCTTC
TRBV28	.	TRBJ2-5	.	CASNLTPRQETQYF	TGTGCCAGCAACCTGACACCACGCCAAGAGACCCAGTACTTC
TRBV5-1	once	TRBJ2-3	.	CASSLGNPDTQYF	TGCGCCAGCAGCTTGGGTAATCCAGATACGCAGTATTTT
TRBV28	.	TRBJ2-7	.	CASRKQGIDSSF	TGTGCCAGCAGGAAACAGGGAATCGACTCATCATTC
TRBV11-2	.	TRBJ1-2	.	CASSREFDGYTF	TGTGCCAGCAGCCGGGAGTTCGATGGCTACACCTTC
TRBV5-1	.	TRBJ1-1	.	CASSLGQAQMNTEAFF	TGCGCCAGCAGCTTGGGACAGGCTCAAATGAACACTGAAGCTTTCTTT
TRBV5-1	.	TRBJ2-2	.	CASSLVVETGELFF	TGCGCCAGCAGCTTGGTGGTAGAGACCGGGGAGCTGTTTTTT
TRBV7-8	.	TRBJ2-1	TRBD2	CASSPRREGFGEQFF	TGTGCCAGCAGCCCCAGGCGGGAGGGGTTTGGGGAGCAGTTCTTC
TRBV6-5	.	TRBJ2-5	.	CASSSQEGTQYF	TGTGCCAGCAGTTCCCAAGAGGGGACCCAGTACTTC